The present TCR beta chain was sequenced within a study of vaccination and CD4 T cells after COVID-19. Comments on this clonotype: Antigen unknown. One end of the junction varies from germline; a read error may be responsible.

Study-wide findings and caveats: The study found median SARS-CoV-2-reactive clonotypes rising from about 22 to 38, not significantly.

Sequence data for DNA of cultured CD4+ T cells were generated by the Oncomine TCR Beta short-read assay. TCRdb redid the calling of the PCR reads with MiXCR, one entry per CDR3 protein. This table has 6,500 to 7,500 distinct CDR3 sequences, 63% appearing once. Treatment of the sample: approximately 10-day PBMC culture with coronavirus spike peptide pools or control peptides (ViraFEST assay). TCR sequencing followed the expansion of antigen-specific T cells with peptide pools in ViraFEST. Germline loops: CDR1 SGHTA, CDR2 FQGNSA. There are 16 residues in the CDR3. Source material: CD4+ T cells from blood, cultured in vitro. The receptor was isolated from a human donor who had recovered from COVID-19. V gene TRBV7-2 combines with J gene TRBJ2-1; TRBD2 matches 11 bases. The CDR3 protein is CASSIILAGVINEQFF. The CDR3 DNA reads TGCGCCAGCAGCATAATACTAGCGGGAGTAATCAATGAGCAGTTCTTC.